The T cell receptor beta chain described here comes from a study of regulatory T cells in long-lasting Graves disease. From germline, CDR1 is SQVTM and CDR2 ANQGSEA. Losses at the gene ends were 4 bases for V and 1 base for J; bases not matched to a gene: 6. The CDR3 extends over 15 amino acids. The TCR beta library used iRepertoire HTBI primers with Arm-PCR amplification of CDR3. TCRdb independently ran MiXCR on the multiplex PCR reads; one entry per CDR3 protein. Of about 470,000 distinct CDR3 sequences listed, around 20% are singletons. Time point indicated: persistent/refractory GD, antithyroid drugs over 5 years with positive TRAb. RNA isolated from PBMCs was used to make the TCR library.

This chain joins TRBV29-1 and TRBJ1-1, with 10 bases that match TRBD1. The material was peripheral blood mononuclear cells (PBMCs), obtained when the disease was refractory, from a patient treated with antithyroid drugs. This sequence originates from a female donor with Graves disease. Written as DNA, the CDR3 is TGCAGCGTTGGCGGGACAGGGGCGGGGAACACTGAAGCTTTCTTT. It yields the protein CSVGGTGAGNTEAFF. Full variable domain (missing parts from reference TRBV29-1 and TRBJ1-1): SAVISQKPSRDICQRGTSLTIQCQVDSQVTMMFWYRQQPGQSLTLIATANQGSEATYESGFVIDKFPISRPNLTFSTLTVSNMSPEDSSIYLCSVGGTGAGNTEAFFGQGTRLTVV.